This T cell receptor (beta chain) was sequenced during a study of breast tumors, draining lymph nodes, adjacent tissues. One entry per CDR3 protein results from TCRdb running MiXCR on the multiplex PCR reads. The repertoire consists of approximately 300,000 distinct CDR3 sequences, with around 30% occurring once and the leading ten covering more than 0.95%. This CDR3 is built from 15 residues. V trimming: 6 bases; J trimming: 5 bases; junction bases outside the gene matches: 7. Breast cancer patients provided tissue from their axillary draining lymph nodes. This clonotype occurred many times. This TCR was recovered from a female donor with breast cancer. Some clones in this sample may be carry-over from other donors' samples. Sequences were obtained from axillary lymph node tissue. This chain links TRBV12-3 or TRBV12-4 with TRBJ2-2, with TRBD2 matching 9 bases. The CDR3 nucleotides are TGTGCCAGCAGCCGTAGCGGGAGTGGTACCGGGGAGCTGTTTTTT. Translation gives CASSRSGSGTGELFF.